One and the same sample provided the 7 T cell receptor beta chains below, sequenced in a study of cytotoxic CD8 clonotypes in ibrutinib-treated CLL. Using immunoSEQ multiplex PCR, the repertoire was profiled, and TCRdb retains in-frame clones only, with some absent. The table shows roughly 300,000 clones, with more than 70% occurring only once. This material consisted of PBMCs, taken at disease progression, from a patient treated with ibrutinib. The origin of the receptors is a human donor with chronic lymphocytic leukemia.

The rearrangement joins TRBV5-1 to TRBJ2-3; 12 positions agree with TRBD2. CDR3 length: 16 amino acids. Germline trimming cut 4 bases from V and 0 bases from J; bases unmatched to any gene: 3. CDR1 and CDR2 from the germline V gene are SGHRS and YFSETQ. In DNA form, the CDR3 reads TGCGCCAGCAGCCCTAGCGGGAGGGTGAGCACAGATACGCAGTATTTT. Amino acids: CASSPSGRVSTDTQYF.

Here the CDR3 reads CASSESRGGGNTIYF. CDR3 in DNA: TGTGCCAGCAGTGAAAGCCGTGGCGGTGGAAACACCATATATTTT. The chain uses TRBV2 and TRBJ1-3; D is unclear. The germline CDR1 and CDR2 sequences are SNHLY and FYNNEI. V gave up 2 bases and J gave up 3 bases, with 11 bases separating them. The CDR3 covers 15 residues.

The chain employs TRBV28 and TRBJ1-1; maybe TRBD1 (5 bases). V was trimmed by 8 bases and J by 8 bases, leaving 9 bases between them. CDR1 MDHEN and CDR2 SYDVKM come from the germline V gene. The CDR3 extends over 10 amino acids. CDR3 in amino acids: CASGGTEAFF. In nucleotides, the CDR3 is TGTGCCAGCGGGGGGACCGAAGCTTTCTTT.

V is TRBV11-3 and J is TRBJ1-1; no firm D call. Deletions cut 4 bases from V and 6 bases from J, with 12 bases between. The CDR3 loop spans 13 amino acids. Germline V gene lookup returns CDR1 SGHNT and CDR2 YENEEA. The CDR3 sequence is CASSSSAGAEAFF. The CDR3 coding sequence is TGTGCCAGCAGCTCATCCGCGGGCGCTGAAGCTTTCTTT. Combining the CDR3 with reference TRBV11-3 and TRBJ1-1 gives the whole variable domain EAGVVQSPRYKIIEKKQPVAFWCNPISGHNTLYWYLQNLGQGPELLIRYENEEAVDDSQLPKDRFSAERLKGVDSTLKIQPAELGDSAVYLCASSSSAGAEAFFGQGTRLTVV.

V usage is TRBV2 and J usage is TRBJ2-7; D may be TRBD2 (5 bases). This CDR3 region has 17 residues. Per germline, CDR1 SNHLY and CDR2 FYNNEI. V was pared by 5 bases and J by 0 bases, with 20 bases between. The DNA for the CDR3 is TGTGCCAGCAGTCTGTCGGTAGGGCGGGCTCCCTCCTACGAGCAGTACTTC. Residues: CASSLSVGRAPSYEQYF.

This clone was seen only once. The gene calls are TRBV5-1 and TRBJ1-6, with 7 bases matching TRBD1. The CDR3 extends over 15 amino acids. Trimming took 4 bases from V and 5 from J; bases not matched to a gene: 6. CDR1 SGHRS and CDR2 YFSETQ come from the germline V gene. As DNA, the CDR3 is TGCGCCAGCAGCACCGGGACAGAGCATAATTCACCCCTCCACTTT. Residues: CASSTGTEHNSPLHF.

This sequence joins TRBV10-2 and TRBJ2-7; D remains unclear. Trimming pared 2 bases from V and 0 bases from J, leaving 2 bases between. The germline V gene has CDR1 WSHSY and CDR2 SAAADI. The CDR3 covers 12 residues. The CDR3 region is CASSEASYEQYF. CDR3 coding DNA: TGCGCCAGCAGTGAGGCCTCCTACGAGCAGTACTTC.